Detailed here is one T cell receptor (beta chain). CDR1 and CDR2 from the germline V gene are ENHRY and SYGVKD. The CDR3 totals 13 residues. The J segment lost 3 bases and the V segment lost 6 bases, leaving 3 bases of the junction unmatched. Participants were aged about 18 to 95 years, lived in around 22 US areas, and enrolled virtually. This record comes from a study of blood T cell repertoires in COVID-19. Study information: The United States, Italy and Spain provided the acute and convalescent COVID-19 samples. T cells, B-cell-depleted T cells, or PBMCs provided the cDNA or gDNA that served as material.

Clones were read by immunoSEQ multiplex PCR, and TCRdb kept only the in-frame ones, dropping some. The data contain 250,000 to 300,000 clones, 90% of them seen just once; the ten biggest clones take up roughly 1.1%. The chain combines TRBV10-3 with TRBJ2-3; 7 nucleotides match TRBD2. The receptor was derived from a woman aged 30 to 39 who had recovered from COVID-19. Specimen: PBMCs or T cells enriched from blood (not recorded which). The CDR3 nucleotides are TGTGCCATCAGGGCGGGAGTGACAGATACGCAGTATTTT. Translation gives CAIRAGVTDTQYF.